This TCR beta chain stems from a study of T cells in Graves' hyperthyroidism and ophthalmopathy. Diagnosis of hyperthyroidism was new in patients aged 18 to 65, and its duration was under 2 months. Diagnoses were established using clinical symptoms, serum thyroxine and TRAb, thyroid ultrasound and orbital computed tomography. Looked up from germline, CDR1 is SNHLY and CDR2 is FYNNEI. V lost 2 bases to trimming and J lost 7 bases, with 4 bases between them. This CDR3 has 11 residues. Regions amplified from RNA transcripts were the TCR beta CDR3 regions. HTBI primers were the set used in a first-round RT-PCR of the TCR CDR3. TCRdb recomputed calls from the multiplex PCR reads with MiXCR, one row per CDR3 protein. The sample consists of a few hundred thousand distinct CDR3 sequences, roughly 13% of them appearing once.

This clonotype was obtained from a woman between 18 and 30 years old with Graves' hyperthyroidism. V usage is TRBV2 and J usage is TRBJ2-3; D is unclear. The sequenced sample consisted of blood. The CDR3, as DNA: TGTGCCAGCAGTGAATCGTATACGCAGTATTTT. This gives the protein CASSESYTQYF. The full variable domain, rest sourced from reference TRBV2 and TRBJ2-3, is EPEVTQTPSHQVTQMGQEVILRCVPISNHLYFYWYRQILGQKVEFLVSFYNNEISEKSEIFDDQFSVERPDGSNFTLKIRSTKLEDSAMYFCASSESYTQYFGPGTRLTVL.